Each of the 14 T cell receptor beta chains below was sequenced from the same sample in a study of CD8 T cells in Susac syndrome. It was with random hexamers that about 0.45 to 1 ug RNA was reverse transcribed. TCRdb re-called the immunoSEQ multiplex PCR reads through MiXCR, storing one row per CDR3 protein. The sample carries 95,000 to 150,000 distinct CDR3 sequences, roughly 94% recorded once. The sample was CD8+ T cells from PBMCs. Receptors originate from a human donor with Susac syndrome.

The chain links TRBV12-3 or TRBV12-4 to TRBJ1-1; no clear D. Trimming removed 1 base at V and 1 base at J, with 4 bases between. The CDR3 consists of 13 residues. The CDR3 nucleotides are TGTGCCAGCAGTTTAGAGCAGAACACTGAAGCTTTCTTT. It codes for CASSLEQNTEAFF.

The rearrangement uses TRBV29-1 and TRBJ1-2; D is unresolved. This CDR3 is 15 amino acids long. The V end was cut by 1 base, the J end by 7 bases, with 19 bases between. Germline V lookup: CDR1 SQVTM, CDR2 ANQGSEA. CDR3 sequence (DNA): TGCAGCGTTGAAGTTATGACCCTTTTATATGTTGGCTACACCTTC. This gives the protein CSVEVMTLLYVGYTF.

The V and J genes are TRBV7-9 and TRBJ1-2; 7 positions match TRBD1. CDR3 length equals 14 residues. Germline CDR1 reads SEHNR; CDR2 reads FQNEAQ (reference sequence). The ends lost 1 base at V and 1 base at J; junction bases unmatched: 0. The CDR3 region has the DNA TGTGCCAGCAGCTTAGGGGACAGTAACTATGGCTACACCTTC. Its protein is CASSLGDSNYGYTF.

The sample holds one count of this clonotype. The chain employs TRBV3-1 and TRBJ1-5, with D possibly being TRBD1 (6 bases). Trimming removed 0 bases from V and 5 bases from J, with 11 bases in between. The CDR3 covers 15 residues. Germline lookup yields CDR1 LGHDT and CDR2 YNNKEL (reference sequence). CDR3 sequence: CASSQDLDSYQPQHF. DNA of the CDR3: TGTGCCAGCAGCCAAGATCTGGACAGCTATCAGCCCCAGCATTTT.

The rearrangement uses TRBV7-8 and TRBJ2-1; 7 bases match TRBD2. The CDR3 loop spans 15 amino acids. Germline CDR1 is SGHVS and CDR2 is FQNEAQ. J gave up 4 bases and V 5 bases, and 8 bases lay outside the gene matches. The CDR3 spells CASSVEGRGYNEQFF. For the CDR3, the DNA is TGTGCCAGCAGCGTAGAAGGGAGGGGTTACAATGAGCAGTTCTTC.

The CDR3 bases are TGTGCCAGCAGCTTAGAGGGACCCTCTGTCTACGAGCAGTACTTC. It is translated as CASSLEGPSVYEQYF. This chain links TRBV7-6 with TRBJ2-7; D tentatively fits TRBD1 or TRBD2 (5 bases each). Trimming stripped 1 base from V and 3 bases from J, with 13 bases between. CDR1 and CDR2 from the germline V gene are SGHVS and FNYEAQ. This CDR3 has 15 residues.

The chain uses TRBV9 and TRBJ2-5, with unresolved D. CDR1 and CDR2 (germline): SGDLS, YYNGEE. The V and J ends lost 0 bases and 3 bases respectively, with 12 bases between them. The CDR3 sequence is 15 residues long. The CDR3 reads CASSVDGVPKETQYF. DNA of the CDR3: TGTGCCAGCAGCGTAGATGGGGTTCCCAAAGAGACCCAGTACTTC. Full variable domain (rest looked up from reference TRBV9 and TRBJ2-5): DSGVTQTPKHLITATGQRVTLRCSPRSGDLSVYWYQQSLDQGLQFLIQYYNGEERAKGNILERFSAQQFPDLHSELNLSSLELGDSALYFCASSVDGVPKETQYFGPGTRLLVL.

This chain joins TRBV5-4 and TRBJ2-7; 8 bases fit TRBD2. This CDR3 comprises 15 residues. Unmatched junction bases numbered 4, after V lost 0 bases and J lost 2 bases. Germline CDR1 and CDR2: SGHNT and YYREEE (reference sequence). The DNA of the CDR3 is TGTGCCAGCAGCTTGGGTGCGGGGGGCGCCTACGAGCAGTACTTC. Its translation: CASSLGAGGAYEQYF.

J is TRBJ2-7 and V is TRBV6-1, with TRBD2 matching 7 bases. From germline, CDR1 is MNHNS and CDR2 SASEGT. The junction had 8 bases not matched to a gene; V was cut back by 6 bases and J by 0 bases. CDR3 size: 15 residues. The CDR3 region has the DNA TGTGCCAGCAGGGCCCGGGAGGACCGCTCCTACGAGCAGTACTTC. Translated: CASRAREDRSYEQYF.

The chain joins TRBV27 to TRBJ1-1; no firm D call. CDR3 size: 13 residues. CDR1 is MNHEY and CDR2 is SMNVEV in the germline V gene (reference sequence). V was shortened by 0 bases and J by 6 bases, with 8 bases between the two germline ends. The CDR3 nucleotides are TGTGCCAGCAGTTTATCAGGAGGCGCTGAAGCTTTCTTT. Encoded protein: CASSLSGGAEAFF.

The V gene is TRBV19, the J gene TRBJ2-7, with 12 positions matching TRBD1. Germline V CDR1 and CDR2: LNHDA, SQIVND (reference sequence). The V gene end was trimmed by 6 bases and the J gene end by 7 bases; junction bases not matched to a gene: 10. The CDR3 totals 15 residues. The CDR3 here is CASREPGQGAQEQYF. The CDR3 DNA sequence: TGTGCCAGTAGAGAACCGGGACAGGGGGCGCAAGAGCAGTACTTC.

The V call is TRBV15, the J call TRBJ1-2; D is undetermined. Germline-derived CDR1 and CDR2 are LNHNV and YYDKDF (reference sequence). CDR3 length: 12 amino acids. The V gene lost 0 bases and the J gene lost 6 bases, with 5 bases spanning the gap. The CDR3 spells CATSRDFDGYTF. CDR3 in DNA: TGTGCCACCAGCAGAGATTTCGATGGCTACACCTTC.

This rearrangement joins TRBV20-1 to TRBJ2-7; 10 nucleotides match TRBD1. Germline trimming cut 6 bases from V and 3 bases from J; bases unmatched to any gene: 11. Germline CDR1 reads DFQATT; CDR2 reads SNEGSKA (reference sequence). The CDR3 covers 15 residues. CDR3 in amino acids: CSAAPRQGAVYEQYF. CDR3 DNA sequence: TGCAGTGCCGCCCCCAGACAGGGGGCAGTCTACGAGCAGTACTTC.

The chain has TRBV21-1 and TRBJ1-6; whether TRBD1, the table's D call, matches the DNA was not checked. TRBV21-1 is flagged as a pseudogene. CDR3 length: 12 amino acids. CDR3 region: CASSRQGSPLHF. The CDR3 DNA is TGTGCCAGCAGCAGACAGGGATCACCCCTCCACTTT.